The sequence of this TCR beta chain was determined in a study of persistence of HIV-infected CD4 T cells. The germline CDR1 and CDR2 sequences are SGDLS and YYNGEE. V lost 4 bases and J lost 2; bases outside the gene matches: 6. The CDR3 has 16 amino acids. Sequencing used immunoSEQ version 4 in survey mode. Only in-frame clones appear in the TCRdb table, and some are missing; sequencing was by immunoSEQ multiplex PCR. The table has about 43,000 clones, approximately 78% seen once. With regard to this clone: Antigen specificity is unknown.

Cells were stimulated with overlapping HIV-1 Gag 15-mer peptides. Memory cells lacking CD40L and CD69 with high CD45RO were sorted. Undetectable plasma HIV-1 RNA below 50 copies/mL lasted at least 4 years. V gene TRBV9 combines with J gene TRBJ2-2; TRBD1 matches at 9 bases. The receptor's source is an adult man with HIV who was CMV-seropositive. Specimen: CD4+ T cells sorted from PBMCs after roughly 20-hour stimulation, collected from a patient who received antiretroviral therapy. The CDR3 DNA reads TGTGCCAGCAGCCCCCGGACAGGGGCTAACACCGGGGAGCTGTTTTTT. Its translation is CASSPRTGANTGELFF.